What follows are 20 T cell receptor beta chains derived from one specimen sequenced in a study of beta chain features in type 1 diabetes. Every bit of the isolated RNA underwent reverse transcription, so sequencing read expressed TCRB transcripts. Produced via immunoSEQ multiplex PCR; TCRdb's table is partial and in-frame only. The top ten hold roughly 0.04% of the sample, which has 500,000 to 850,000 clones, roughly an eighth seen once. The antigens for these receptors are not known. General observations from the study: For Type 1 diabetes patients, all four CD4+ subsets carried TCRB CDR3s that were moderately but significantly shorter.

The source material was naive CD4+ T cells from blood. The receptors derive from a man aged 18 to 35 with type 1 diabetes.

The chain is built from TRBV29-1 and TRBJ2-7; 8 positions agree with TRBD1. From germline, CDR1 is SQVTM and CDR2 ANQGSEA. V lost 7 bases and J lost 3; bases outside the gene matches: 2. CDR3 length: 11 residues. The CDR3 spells CSAGQDYEQYF. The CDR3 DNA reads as TGCAGCGCGGGACAGGACTACGAGCAGTACTTC.

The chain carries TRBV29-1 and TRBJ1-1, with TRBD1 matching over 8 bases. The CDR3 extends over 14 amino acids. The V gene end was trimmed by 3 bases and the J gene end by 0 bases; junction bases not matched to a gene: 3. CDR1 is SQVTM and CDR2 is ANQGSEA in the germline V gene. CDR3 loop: CSVENRGLNTEAFF. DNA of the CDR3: TGCAGCGTTGAGAACAGGGGGTTGAACACTGAAGCTTTCTTT.

CDR3 in DNA: TGTGCCAGCAGCTCGGGACTAGCATCGACAAATGAGCAGTTCTTC. This gives the protein CASSSGLASTNEQFF. The V and J genes are TRBV9 and TRBJ2-1, with 9 bases identical to TRBD2. The germline gives CDR1 SGDLS, CDR2 YYNGEE. Trimming took 4 bases from V and 7 from J; bases not matched to a gene: 9. The CDR3 length is 15 residues.

CDR3 loop: CASSNREPTEQYF. For the CDR3, the DNA is TGTGCCAGTAGTAACAGGGAACCTACCGAGCAGTACTTC. The rearrangement uses TRBV19 and TRBJ2-7, with D possibly TRBD1 on 6 matching bases. V was pared by 4 bases and J by 6 bases, with 13 bases between. The CDR3 sequence is 13 residues long. Germline-derived CDR1 and CDR2 are LNHDA and SQIVND (reference sequence).

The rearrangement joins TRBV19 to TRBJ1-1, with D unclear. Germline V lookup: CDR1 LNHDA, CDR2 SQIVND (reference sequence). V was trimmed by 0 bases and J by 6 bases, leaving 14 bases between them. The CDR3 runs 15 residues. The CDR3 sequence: CASSIEASPISEAFF. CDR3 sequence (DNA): TGTGCCAGTAGTATAGAGGCCTCCCCGATATCTGAAGCTTTCTTT.

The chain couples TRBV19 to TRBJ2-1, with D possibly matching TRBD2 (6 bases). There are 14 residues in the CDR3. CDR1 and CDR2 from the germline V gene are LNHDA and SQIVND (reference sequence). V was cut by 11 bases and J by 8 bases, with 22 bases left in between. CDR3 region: CASGVGQDPDEQFF. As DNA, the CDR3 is TGTGCCTCGGGGGTAGGGCAGGATCCCGATGAGCAGTTCTTC.

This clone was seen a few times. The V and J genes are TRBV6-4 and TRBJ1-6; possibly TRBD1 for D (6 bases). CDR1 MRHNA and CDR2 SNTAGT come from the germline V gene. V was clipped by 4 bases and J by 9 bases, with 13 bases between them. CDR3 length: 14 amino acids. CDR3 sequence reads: CASSVTGAGSPLHF. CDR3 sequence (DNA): TGTGCCAGCAGTGTTACGGGGGCAGGTTCACCCCTCCACTTT.

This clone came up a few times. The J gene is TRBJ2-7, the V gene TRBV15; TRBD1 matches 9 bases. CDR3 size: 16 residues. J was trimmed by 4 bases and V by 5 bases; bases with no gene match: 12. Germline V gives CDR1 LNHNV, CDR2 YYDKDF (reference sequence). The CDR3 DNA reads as TGTGCCACCAGCCCTCCCGGGACAGGGAGGAGGTACGAGCAGTACTTC. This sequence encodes CATSPPGTGRRYEQYF.

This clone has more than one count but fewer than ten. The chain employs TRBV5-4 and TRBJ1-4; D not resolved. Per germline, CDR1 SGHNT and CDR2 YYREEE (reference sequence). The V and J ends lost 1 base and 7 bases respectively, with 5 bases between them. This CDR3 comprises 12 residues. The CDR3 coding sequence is TGTGCCAGCAGCTTGTCAAGTGAAAAACTGTTTTTT. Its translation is CASSLSSEKLFF. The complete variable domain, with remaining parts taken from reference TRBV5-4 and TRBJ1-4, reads ETGVTQSPTHLIKTRGQQVTLRCSSQSGHNTVSWYQQALGQGPQFIFQYYREEENGRGNFPPRFSGLQFPNYSSELNVNALELDDSALYLCASSLSSEKLFFGSGTQLSVL.

The CDR3 protein is CASSLWERSEAFF. DNA of the CDR3: TGTGCCAGCAGCTTATGGGAAAGGTCTGAAGCTTTCTTT. The chain employs TRBV7-9 and TRBJ1-1; no firm D call. The germline CDR1 and CDR2 sequences are SEHNR and FQNEAQ (reference sequence). The CDR3 consists of 13 residues. The V and J ends lost 2 bases and 6 bases respectively, with 10 bases between them.

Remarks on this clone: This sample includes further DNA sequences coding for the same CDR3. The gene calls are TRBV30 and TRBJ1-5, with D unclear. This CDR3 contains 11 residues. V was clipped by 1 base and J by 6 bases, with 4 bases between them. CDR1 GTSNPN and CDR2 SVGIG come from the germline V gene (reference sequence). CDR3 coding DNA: TGTGCCTGGAGTGCAGGTCAGCCCCAGCATTTT. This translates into CAWSAGQPQHF.

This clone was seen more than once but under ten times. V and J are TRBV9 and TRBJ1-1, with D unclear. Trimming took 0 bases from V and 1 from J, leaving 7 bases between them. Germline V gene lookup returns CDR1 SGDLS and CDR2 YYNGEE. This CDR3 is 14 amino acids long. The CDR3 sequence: CASSVVPGNTEAFF. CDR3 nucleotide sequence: TGTGCCAGCAGCGTAGTACCGGGGAACACTGAAGCTTTCTTT.

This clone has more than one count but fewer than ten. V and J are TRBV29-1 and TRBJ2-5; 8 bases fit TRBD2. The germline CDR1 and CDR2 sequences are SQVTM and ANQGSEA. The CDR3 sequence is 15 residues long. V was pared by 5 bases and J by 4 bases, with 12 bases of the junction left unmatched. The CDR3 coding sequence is TGCAGCGTTCCGGTGGTAAGCGGGAGAGGAGAGACCCAGTACTTC. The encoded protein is CSVPVVSGRGETQYF.

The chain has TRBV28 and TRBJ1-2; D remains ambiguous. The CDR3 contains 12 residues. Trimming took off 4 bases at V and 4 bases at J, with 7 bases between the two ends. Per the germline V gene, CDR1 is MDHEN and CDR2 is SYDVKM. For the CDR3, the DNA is TGTGCCAGCAGTTCCCATCTCTATGGCTACACCTTC. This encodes CASSSHLYGYTF.

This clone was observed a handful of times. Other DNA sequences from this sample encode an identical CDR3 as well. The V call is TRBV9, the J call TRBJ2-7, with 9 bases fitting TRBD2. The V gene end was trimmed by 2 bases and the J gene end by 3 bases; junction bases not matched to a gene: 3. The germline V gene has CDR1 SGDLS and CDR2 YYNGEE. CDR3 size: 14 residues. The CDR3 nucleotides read TGTGCCAGCAGCGTCTTAGCGGGAGACTACGAGCAGTACTTC. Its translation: CASSVLAGDYEQYF.

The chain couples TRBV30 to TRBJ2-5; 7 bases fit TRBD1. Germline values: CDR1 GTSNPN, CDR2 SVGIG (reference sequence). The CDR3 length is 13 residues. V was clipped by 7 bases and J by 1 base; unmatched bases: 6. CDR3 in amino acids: CASQGQSQETQYF. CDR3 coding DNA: TGTGCCTCCCAGGGACAGAGCCAAGAGACCCAGTACTTC.

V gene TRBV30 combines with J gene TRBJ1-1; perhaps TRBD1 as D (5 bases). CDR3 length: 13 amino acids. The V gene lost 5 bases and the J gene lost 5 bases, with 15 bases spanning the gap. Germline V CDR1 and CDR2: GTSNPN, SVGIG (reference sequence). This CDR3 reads CAWGPGGRTEAFF. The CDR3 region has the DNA TGTGCCTGGGGGCCCGGGGGGAGGACTGAAGCTTTCTTT. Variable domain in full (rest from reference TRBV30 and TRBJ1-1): SQTIHQWPATLVQPVGSPLSLECTVEGTSNPNLYWYRQAAGRGLQLLFYSVGIGQISSEVPQNLSASRPQDRQFILSSKKLLLSDSGFYLCAWGPGGRTEAFFGQGTRLTVV.

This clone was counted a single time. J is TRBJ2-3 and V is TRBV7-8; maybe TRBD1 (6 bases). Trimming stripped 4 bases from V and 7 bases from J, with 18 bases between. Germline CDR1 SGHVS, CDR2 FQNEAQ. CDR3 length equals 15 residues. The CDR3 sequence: CASSSWDTARHTQYF. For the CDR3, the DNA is TGTGCCAGCAGCTCATGGGACACGGCGAGACATACGCAGTATTTT.

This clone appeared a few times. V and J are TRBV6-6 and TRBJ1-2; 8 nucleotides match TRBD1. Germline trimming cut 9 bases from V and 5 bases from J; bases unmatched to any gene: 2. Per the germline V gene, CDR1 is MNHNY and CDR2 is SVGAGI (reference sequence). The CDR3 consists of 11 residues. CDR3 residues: CASRQGYGYTF. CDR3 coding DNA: TGTGCCAGTAGACAGGGGTATGGCTACACCTTC.

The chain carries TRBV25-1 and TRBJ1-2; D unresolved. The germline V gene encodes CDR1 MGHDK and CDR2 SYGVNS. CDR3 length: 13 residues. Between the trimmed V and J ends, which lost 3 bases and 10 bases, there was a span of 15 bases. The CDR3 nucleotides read TGTGCCAGCAGTGACGAGGGCCTTTCCCACTACACCTTC. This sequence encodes CASSDEGLSHYTF.